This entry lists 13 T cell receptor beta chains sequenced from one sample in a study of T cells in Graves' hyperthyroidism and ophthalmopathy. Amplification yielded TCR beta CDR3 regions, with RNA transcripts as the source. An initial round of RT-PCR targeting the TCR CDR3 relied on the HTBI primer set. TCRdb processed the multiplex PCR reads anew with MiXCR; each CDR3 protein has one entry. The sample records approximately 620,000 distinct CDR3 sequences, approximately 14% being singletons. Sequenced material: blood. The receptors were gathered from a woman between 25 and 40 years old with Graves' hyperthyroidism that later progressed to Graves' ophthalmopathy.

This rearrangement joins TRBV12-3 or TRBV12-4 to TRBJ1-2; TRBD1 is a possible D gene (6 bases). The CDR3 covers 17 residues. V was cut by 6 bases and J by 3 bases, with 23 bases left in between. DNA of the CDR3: TGTGCCAGCAGGACTCCCCTCCGGGGGGCCGGTGACTATGGCTACACCTTC. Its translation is CASRTPLRGAGDYGYTF.

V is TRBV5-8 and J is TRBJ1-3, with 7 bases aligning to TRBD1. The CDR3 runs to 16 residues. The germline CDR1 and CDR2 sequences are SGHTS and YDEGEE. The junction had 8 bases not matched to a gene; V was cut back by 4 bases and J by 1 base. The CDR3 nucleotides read TGTGCCAGCAGCCTTCTTAAGACAGGGTCTGGAAACACCATATATTTT. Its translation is CASSLLKTGSGNTIYF.

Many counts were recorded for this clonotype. This chain's CDR3 is CASSRMDSFYGYTF. The CDR3 nucleotides are TGCGCCAGCAGCCGGATGGACAGCTTCTATGGCTACACCTTC. The chain has TRBV5-1 and TRBJ1-2, with a possible D match to TRBD1 (6 bases). Germline V gives CDR1 SGHRS, CDR2 YFSETQ. This CDR3 region has 14 residues. Trimming took off 4 bases at V and 4 bases at J, with 14 bases between the two ends.

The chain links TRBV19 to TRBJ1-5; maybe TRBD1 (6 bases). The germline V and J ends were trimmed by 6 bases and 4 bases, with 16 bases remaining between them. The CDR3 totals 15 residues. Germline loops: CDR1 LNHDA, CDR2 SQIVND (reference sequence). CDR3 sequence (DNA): TGTGCCAGTAGAATAAGACAAGGGGGAAATCAGCCCCAGCATTTT. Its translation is CASRIRQGGNQPQHF.

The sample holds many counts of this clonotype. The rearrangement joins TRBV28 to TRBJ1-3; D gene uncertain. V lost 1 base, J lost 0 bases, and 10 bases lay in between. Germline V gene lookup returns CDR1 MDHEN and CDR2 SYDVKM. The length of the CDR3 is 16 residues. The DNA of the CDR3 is TGTGCCAGCAGTTTATCGGGTCGGATCTCTGGAAACACCATATATTTT. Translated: CASSLSGRISGNTIYF.

CDR3 bases: TGTGCCAGCTCGAGGGACACCGTCACTGAAGCTTTCTTT. Its translation is CASSRDTVTEAFF. V usage is TRBV18 and J usage is TRBJ1-1, with D possibly matching TRBD1 (6 bases). CDR3 length: 13 residues. Trimming left V 6 bases short and J 4 bases short, with 12 bases between. Germline-derived CDR1 and CDR2 are KGHSH and LQKENI.

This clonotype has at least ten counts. The CDR3 DNA follows: TGTGCCAGCCAGTCGACGGGACAGTTACCTTACGAGCAGTACTTC. It is translated as CASQSTGQLPYEQYF. This sequence joins TRBV7-9 and TRBJ2-7; TRBD1 aligns across 7 bases. The CDR3 loop spans 15 amino acids. V lost 8 bases and J lost 4; bases outside the gene matches: 14. Germline CDR1 is SEHNR and CDR2 is FQNEAQ (reference sequence). Complete variable domain (other parts from reference TRBV7-9 and TRBJ2-7): DTGVSQNPRHKITKRGQNVTFRCDPISEHNRLYWYRQTLGQGPEFLTYFQNEAQLEKSRLLSDRFSAERPKGSFSTLEIQRTEQGDSAMYLCASQSTGQLPYEQYFGPGTRLTVT.

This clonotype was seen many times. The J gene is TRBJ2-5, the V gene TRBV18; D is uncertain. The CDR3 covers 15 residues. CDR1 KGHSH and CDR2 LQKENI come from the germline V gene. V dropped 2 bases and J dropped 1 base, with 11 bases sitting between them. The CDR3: CASSPGQESQETQYF. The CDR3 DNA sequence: TGTGCCAGCTCACCAGGGCAGGAGAGCCAAGAGACCCAGTACTTC.

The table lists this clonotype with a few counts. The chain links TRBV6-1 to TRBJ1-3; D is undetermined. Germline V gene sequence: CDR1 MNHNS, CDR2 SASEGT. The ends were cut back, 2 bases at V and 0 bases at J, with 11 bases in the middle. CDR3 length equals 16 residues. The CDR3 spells CASSEIGSYSGNTIYF. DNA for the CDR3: TGTGCCAGCAGTGAAATAGGGTCTTACTCTGGAAACACCATATATTTT.

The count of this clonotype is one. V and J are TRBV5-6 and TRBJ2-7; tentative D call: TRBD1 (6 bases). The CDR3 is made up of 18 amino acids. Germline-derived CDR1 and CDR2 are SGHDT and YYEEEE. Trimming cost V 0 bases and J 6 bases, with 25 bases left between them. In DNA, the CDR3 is TGTGCCAGCAGCTTGGGGGCCGTGATTTTAGGGGGACCTGGCGAGCAGTACTTC. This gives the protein CASSLGAVILGGPGEQYF.

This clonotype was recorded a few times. CDR3 coding DNA: TGTGCCATCAGTGAGTCACAACAGGGGAGTGGTCCACCCCTCCACTTT. Its protein product is CAISESQQGSGPPLHF. This rearrangement joins TRBV10-3 to TRBJ1-6, with 7 nucleotides matching TRBD1. The length of the CDR3 is 16 residues. Looked up from germline, CDR1 is ENHRY and CDR2 is SYGVKD. V trimming: 0 bases; J trimming: 11 bases; junction bases outside the gene matches: 10.

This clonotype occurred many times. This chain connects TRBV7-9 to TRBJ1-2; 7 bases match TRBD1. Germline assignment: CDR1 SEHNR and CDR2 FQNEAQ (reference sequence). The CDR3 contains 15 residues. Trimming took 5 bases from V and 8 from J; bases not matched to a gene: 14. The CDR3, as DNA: TGTGCCAGCAGCCCCCCGATGGAGGGGGCGTGGGGCTACACCTTC. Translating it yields CASSPPMEGAWGYTF. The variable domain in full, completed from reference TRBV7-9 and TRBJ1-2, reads DTGVSQNPRHKITKRGQNVTFRCDPISEHNRLYWYRQTLGQGPEFLTYFQNEAQLEKSRLLSDRFSAERPKGSFSTLEIQRTEQGDSAMYLCASSPPMEGAWGYTFGSGTRLTVV.

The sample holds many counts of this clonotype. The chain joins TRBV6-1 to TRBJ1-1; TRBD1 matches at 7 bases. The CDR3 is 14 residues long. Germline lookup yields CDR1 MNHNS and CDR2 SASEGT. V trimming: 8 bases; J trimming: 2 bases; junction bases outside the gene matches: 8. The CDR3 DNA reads TGTGCCAGCGACACCACAGGGGCCAACACTGAAGCTTTCTTT. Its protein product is CASDTTGANTEAFF.